This TCR beta chain was sequenced in a study of blood T cell repertoires in COVID-19. Libraries were prepared by immunoSEQ multiplex PCR; TCRdb keeps only in-frame clonotypes and omits some of them. The sample holds fewer than 300,000 clones, less than 90% seen once. Trimming cost V 3 bases and J 1 base, with 10 bases left between them. Germline CDR1 and CDR2: DFQATT and SNEGSKA (reference sequence). CDR3 length: 14 residues. V gene TRBV20-1 combines with J gene TRBJ1-3; D remains unclear. Material: peripheral blood. This TCR derives from a man aged 55 to 70 who had recovered from COVID-19. The CDR3 loop reads CSASHGPSGNTIYF. For the CDR3, the DNA is TGCAGTGCTAGTCACGGTCCGTCTGGAAACACCATATATTTT.